Each of the 2 T cell receptor beta chains below was sequenced from the same sample in a study of cytomegalovirus exposure and HLA in healthy donors. Primers for the PCR totalled 60 Vbeta and 13 Jbeta. Method: immunoSEQ multiplex PCR; TCRdb's copy keeps in-frame clones and lacks some. Of 85,000 to 120,000 clones detected, nearly 65% appear once; the ten largest clones hold about 4.5%. The specimen sequenced was PBMCs. These receptors were collected from a human donor in good health.

The rearrangement links TRBV7-8 to TRBJ1-3; TRBD1 is a possible D gene (5 bases). V lost 2 bases and J lost 4, with 15 bases in between. The CDR3 has 16 residues. Per germline, CDR1 SGHVS and CDR2 FQNEAQ. The CDR3 coding sequence is TGTGCCAGCAGCTTAAGGTCGGCGGGACTCGGAAACACCATATATTTT. This sequence encodes CASSLRSAGLGNTIYF.

V usage is TRBV7-9 and J usage is TRBJ2-7, with D tentatively TRBD1 (5 bases). The CDR3 totals 12 residues. The V end lost 7 bases, the J end lost 2 bases, and 9 bases lay between the germline ends. Germline V gene sequence: CDR1 SEHNR, CDR2 FQNEAQ (reference sequence). The DNA for the CDR3 is TGTGCCAGCACCTCAGGGCCCTACGAGCAGTACTTC. Translating gives CASTSGPYEQYF.